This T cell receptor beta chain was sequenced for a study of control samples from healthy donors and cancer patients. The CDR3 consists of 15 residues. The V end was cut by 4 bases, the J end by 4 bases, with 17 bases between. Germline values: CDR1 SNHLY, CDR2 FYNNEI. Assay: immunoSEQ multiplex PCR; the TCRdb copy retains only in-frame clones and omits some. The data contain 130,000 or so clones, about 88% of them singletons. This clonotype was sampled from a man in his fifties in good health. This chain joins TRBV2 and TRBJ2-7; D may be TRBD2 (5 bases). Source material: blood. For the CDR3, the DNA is TGTGCCAGCAGTGGCCGCGGCCGAGCGGAATACGAGCAGTACTTC. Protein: CASSGRGRAEYEQYF.